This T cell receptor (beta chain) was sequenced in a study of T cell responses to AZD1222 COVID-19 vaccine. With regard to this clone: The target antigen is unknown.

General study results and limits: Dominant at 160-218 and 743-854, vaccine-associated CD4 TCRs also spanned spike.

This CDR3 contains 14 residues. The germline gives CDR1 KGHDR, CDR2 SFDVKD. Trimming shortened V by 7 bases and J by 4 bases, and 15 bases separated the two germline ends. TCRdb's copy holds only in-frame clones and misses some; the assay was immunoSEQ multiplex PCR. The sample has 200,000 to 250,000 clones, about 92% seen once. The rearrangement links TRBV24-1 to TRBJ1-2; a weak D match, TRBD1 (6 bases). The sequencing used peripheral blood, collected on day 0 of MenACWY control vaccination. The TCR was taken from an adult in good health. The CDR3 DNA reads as TGTGCCACCAGGGCGGATGGGGGCTTCTATGGCTACACCTTC. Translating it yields CATRADGGFYGYTF.